The 32 T cell receptor beta chains presented below share a single source sample, sequenced in a study of shared clonotypes between healthy human individuals. Produced via immunoSEQ multiplex PCR; TCRdb's table is partial and in-frame only. The data show more than 450,000 clones, with 79% seen just once and roughly 13% held by the top ten. The material sequenced was PBMCs. The receptors here all came from a woman aged 40 to 50 in good health. Some clones in this sample may be carry-over from other donors' samples.

V is TRBV18 and J is TRBJ2-5, with 7 bases aligning to TRBD1. The V gene end was trimmed by 6 bases and the J gene end by 4 bases; junction bases not matched to a gene: 17. This CDR3 is built from 17 residues. The germline CDR1 and CDR2 sequences are KGHSH and LQKENI. The CDR3 reads CASSSTRDRASLETQYF. In nucleotides, the CDR3 is TGTGCCAGCTCTTCAACCCGGGACAGAGCCTCTCTAGAGACCCAGTACTTC.

This clone was counted a few times. The chain is built from TRBV6-1 and TRBJ1-5; D gene ambiguous. Trimming removed 3 bases from V and 9 bases from J, with 15 bases in between. This CDR3 is built from 14 residues. Looked up from germline, CDR1 is MNHNS and CDR2 is SASEGT. CDR3 sequence (DNA): TGTGCCAGCAGTGAGTCAGGCCGGGCCGGGCCCCAGCATTTT. Translation gives CASSESGRAGPQHF.

CDR3 region: CASSHWAGNQPQHF. Written as DNA, the CDR3 is TGTGCCAGTAGCCATTGGGCAGGCAATCAGCCCCAGCATTTT. J is TRBJ1-5 and V is TRBV19, with D uncertain. The V and J ends lost 6 bases and 2 bases respectively, with 11 bases between them. CDR3 length equals 14 residues. CDR1 LNHDA and CDR2 SQIVND come from the germline V gene (reference sequence). Filled out from reference TRBV19 and TRBJ1-5, the complete variable domain reads DGGITQSPKYLFRKEGQNVTLSCEQNLNHDAMYWYRQDPGQGLRLIYYSQIVNDFQKGDIAEGYSVSREKKESFPLTVTSAQKNPTAFYLCASSHWAGNQPQHFGDGTRLSIL.

V gene TRBV5-1 combines with J gene TRBJ1-1; D is perhaps TRBD1 (6 bases). Germline V gives CDR1 SGHRS, CDR2 YFSETQ. This CDR3 is 16 amino acids long. Trimming pared 4 bases from V and 5 bases from J, leaving 21 bases between. CDR3 in amino acids: CASSATAGARSTEAFF. The CDR3 DNA sequence: TGCGCCAGCAGCGCCACGGCGGGGGCGCGGAGTACTGAAGCTTTCTTT.

The CDR3 spells CASSVEGQGWLEQYF. The CDR3 DNA reads as TGTGCCAGCAGCGTAGAGGGACAGGGCTGGCTCGAGCAGTACTTC. The chain combines TRBV9 with TRBJ2-7; 9 nucleotides align to TRBD1. Trimming took 0 bases from V and 6 from J; bases not matched to a gene: 7. From germline, CDR1 is SGDLS and CDR2 YYNGEE. This CDR3 comprises 15 residues.

V and J are TRBV5-1 and TRBJ2-1; D unresolved. This CDR3 has 11 residues. Germline V CDR1 and CDR2: SGHRS, YFSETQ. Trimming shortened V by 0 bases and J by 15 bases, and 10 bases separated the two germline ends. CDR3: CASSLGPLVFF. The CDR3 nucleotides are TGCGCCAGCAGCTTGGGCCCTTTGGTGTTCTTC.

This sequence joins TRBV5-4 and TRBJ1-2; 7 nucleotides align to TRBD1. Germline-derived CDR1 and CDR2 are SGHNT and YYREEE (reference sequence). The V and J ends lost 2 bases and 8 bases, in that order; junction bases with no gene match: 6. The CDR3 length is 13 residues. The CDR3 DNA sequence: TGTGCCAGCAGCTTTGACAGGGAGGAAGGCTACACCTTC. Its translation is CASSFDREEGYTF. The full variable domain, completed using reference TRBV5-4 and TRBJ1-2, is ETGVTQSPTHLIKTRGQQVTLRCSSQSGHNTVSWYQQALGQGPQFIFQYYREEENGRGNFPPRFSGLQFPNYSSELNVNALELDDSALYLCASSFDREEGYTFGSGTRLTVV.

This sequence joins TRBV4-1 and TRBJ1-2, with D maybe TRBD1 (6 bases). Trimming took off 3 bases at V and 8 bases at J, with 13 bases between the two ends. The germline CDR1 and CDR2 sequences are MGHRA and YSYEKL. The length of the CDR3 is 13 residues. CDR3 in amino acids: CASSHRTGSGYTF. DNA for the CDR3: TGCGCCAGCAGCCATCGTACAGGGTCGGGCTACACCTTC.

The rearrangement uses TRBV5-1 and TRBJ2-3, with 7 bases fitting TRBD2. Trimming cost V 3 bases and J 3 bases; bases outside gene matches: 7. Germline V gene sequence: CDR1 SGHRS, CDR2 YFSETQ. The CDR3 covers 15 residues. The CDR3 coding sequence is TGCGCCAGCAGCTCCGGGAGGTTTGGGACAGATACGCAGTATTTT. This encodes CASSSGRFGTDTQYF.

The rearrangement links TRBV28 to TRBJ2-1, with 15 positions matching TRBD2. This CDR3 is 19 amino acids long. V shed 7 bases and J 6 bases; nucleotides not matched to a gene: 16. Looked up from germline, CDR1 is MDHEN and CDR2 is SYDVKM. CDR3 nucleotides: TGTGCCAGCACCGAAATCGGACTAGCGGGAGGGCCGGGTCCCAATGAGCAGTTCTTC. Its protein product is CASTEIGLAGGPGPNEQFF.

V usage is TRBV28 and J usage is TRBJ2-1; no clear D. V lost 6 bases and J lost 0, with 12 bases in between. The CDR3 is 15 amino acids. Germline V gene lookup returns CDR1 MDHEN and CDR2 SYDVKM. The CDR3 DNA follows: TGTGCCAGCAGGACAATGAAAAGCTCCTACAATGAGCAGTTCTTC. Its protein product is CASRTMKSSYNEQFF.

V and J are TRBV19 and TRBJ1-1; D gene ambiguous. The V end was cut by 3 bases, the J end by 0 bases, with 5 bases between. Germline values: CDR1 LNHDA, CDR2 SQIVND (reference sequence). CDR3 size: 13 residues. The CDR3 reads CASSIQMNTEAFF. CDR3 in DNA: TGTGCCAGTAGTATCCAGATGAACACTGAAGCTTTCTTT. Using reference TRBV19 and TRBJ1-1 for the parts outside the CDR3, the full variable domain is DGGITQSPKYLFRKEGQNVTLSCEQNLNHDAMYWYRQDPGQGLRLIYYSQIVNDFQKGDIAEGYSVSREKKESFPLTVTSAQKNPTAFYLCASSIQMNTEAFFGQGTRLTVV.

V and J are TRBV5-4 and TRBJ2-7, with 10 bases identical to TRBD1. The V and J ends lost 5 bases and 0 bases, in that order; junction bases with no gene match: 11. The CDR3 loop spans 17 amino acids. CDR1 SGHNT and CDR2 YYREEE come from the germline V gene (reference sequence). This CDR3 is CASSPPGQGPFSYEQYF. The CDR3 nucleotides read TGTGCCAGCAGTCCTCCGGGACAGGGGCCTTTCTCCTACGAGCAGTACTTC.

This clone was seen only a few times. The V call is TRBV5-4, the J call TRBJ2-1; D may be TRBD1 (8 bases). This CDR3 is 15 amino acids long. V lost 3 bases, J lost 4 bases, and 14 bases lay in between. Per the germline V gene, CDR1 is SGHNT and CDR2 is YYREEE (reference sequence). The chain's CDR3 is CASSSTGDYYNEQFF. The CDR3 DNA sequence: TGTGCCAGCAGCTCGACAGGGGACTATTACAATGAGCAGTTCTTC.

There are many counts of this clone. The rearrangement links TRBV28 to TRBJ2-7; the match to TRBD2 covers 7 bases. The V and J ends lost 3 bases and 6 bases, in that order; junction bases with no gene match: 8. The CDR3 extends over 14 amino acids. Germline V gene sequence: CDR1 MDHEN, CDR2 SYDVKM. CDR3 coding DNA: TGTGCCAGCAGTTTGGGAGGGGCCCTCGGCGAGCAGTACTTC. The encoded protein is CASSLGGALGEQYF.

V and J are TRBV21-1 and TRBJ2-5; the D call in the table, TRBD1, was not verified against the DNA. TRBV21-1 constitutes a pseudogene. CDR3 length equals 16 residues. CDR3 in amino acids: CVLTHPQGGPQETQYF. CDR3 nucleotide sequence: TGTGTACTGACCCACCCACAAGGGGGCCCTCAAGAGACCCAGTACTTC.

Turning to this clone: The same CDR3 arises from other DNA sequences in this sample as well. The chain uses TRBV18 and TRBJ2-7; D is undetermined. The ends were cut back, 6 bases at V and 2 bases at J, with 8 bases in the middle. The germline V gene encodes CDR1 KGHSH and CDR2 LQKENI. The CDR3 has 12 residues. The CDR3 coding sequence is TGTGCCAGCTCCCCCGAAACCTACGAGCAGTACTTC. As protein: CASSPETYEQYF.

J is TRBJ2-1 and V is TRBV7-2, with TRBD2 identical over 7 bases. Losses at the gene ends were 4 bases for V and 9 bases for J; bases not matched to a gene: 12. This CDR3 is built from 15 residues. Germline CDR1 is SGHTA and CDR2 is FQGNSA. Here the CDR3 DNA reads TGTGCCAGCAGCTGGACTAGAGGGTTGTATGGTGAGCAGTTCTTC. The encoded protein is CASSWTRGLYGEQFF.

V usage is TRBV18 and J usage is TRBJ2-1, with 8 bases lining up with TRBD2. Trimming took 5 bases from V and 3 from J; bases not matched to a gene: 0. The CDR3 sequence is 13 residues long. Germline V gene data show CDR1 as KGHSH and CDR2 as LQKENI. CDR3 nucleotide sequence: TGTGCCAGCTCAGGGACTAGCTACAATGAGCAGTTCTTC. It is translated as CASSGTSYNEQFF. The whole variable domain, filled in from reference TRBV18 and TRBJ2-1, reads NAGVMQNPRHLVRRRGQEARLRCSPMKGHSHVYWYRQLPEEGLKFMVYLQKENIIDESGMPKERFSAEFPKEGPSILRIQQVVRGDSAAYFCASSGTSYNEQFFGPGTRLTVL.

The chain couples TRBV30 to TRBJ2-1; D may be TRBD2 (5 bases). Trimming shortened V by 4 bases and J by 1 base, and 8 bases separated the two germline ends. Germline V gene data show CDR1 as GTSNPN and CDR2 as SVGIG (reference sequence). This CDR3 comprises 13 residues. Written as DNA, the CDR3 is TGTGCCTGGATTGGAGGATCCTACAATGAGCAGTTCTTC. Protein product: CAWIGGSYNEQFF. The variable domain in full, completed from reference TRBV30 and TRBJ2-1, reads SQTIHQWPATLVQPVGSPLSLECTVEGTSNPNLYWYRQAAGRGLQLLFYSVGIGQISSEVPQNLSASRPQDRQFILSSKKLLLSDSGFYLCAWIGGSYNEQFFGPGTRLTVL.

The chain recombines TRBV30 with TRBJ2-3; D call uncertain. Looked up from germline, CDR1 is GTSNPN and CDR2 is SVGIG (reference sequence). The CDR3 sequence is 12 residues long. Trimming stripped 3 bases from V and 6 bases from J, with 10 bases between. DNA for the CDR3: TGTGCCTGGAGCCCTCAAAAGGATACGCAGTATTTT. It is translated as CAWSPQKDTQYF.

The rearrangement links TRBV6-1 to TRBJ1-5, with TRBD1 identical over 9 bases. The CDR3 loop spans 14 amino acids. The germline gives CDR1 MNHNS, CDR2 SASEGT. J lost 3 bases, V lost 6 bases, and 3 bases had no gene match. CDR3 bases: TGTGCCAGCAGGAGGACAGGGGACAATCAGCCCCAGCATTTT. Translating gives CASRRTGDNQPQHF.

The rearrangement links TRBV6-5 to TRBJ2-6, with 7 bases that match TRBD2. CDR1 is MNHEY, CDR2 SVGAGI, per germline. The CDR3 spans 15 residues. The V gene end was trimmed by 5 bases and the J gene end by 4 bases; junction bases not matched to a gene: 5. The CDR3 nucleotides read TGTGCCAGCAGTCCCTGGCGGGAGGGGGCCAACGTCCTGACTTTC. Translating it yields CASSPWREGANVLTF.

This clone was seen a single time. The chain uses TRBV28 and TRBJ1-3, with 9 bases matching TRBD1. The CDR3 is made up of 16 amino acids. With 6 bases clipped from V and 0 bases from J, the junction kept 6 bases outside the gene matches. The V gene's germline CDR1 is MDHEN and CDR2 SYDVKM. The chain's CDR3 is CASSLGTGPSGNTIYF. CDR3 bases: TGTGCCAGCAGCCTAGGGACAGGGCCCTCTGGAAACACCATATATTTT.

The chain carries TRBV2 and TRBJ2-5, with D possibly TRBD2 on 6 matching bases. V lost 4 bases to trimming and J lost 5 bases, with 11 bases between them. CDR1 SNHLY and CDR2 FYNNEI come from the germline V gene. The CDR3 runs 13 residues. The CDR3, as DNA: TGTGCCAGCAGTGCCCTAGCGTGGGAGACCCAGTACTTC. Residues: CASSALAWETQYF.

The table lists this clone with a count of one. V is TRBV15 and J is TRBJ2-5; no clear D gene. Trimming pared 5 bases from V and 1 base from J, leaving 11 bases between. Germline CDR1 LNHNV, CDR2 YYDKDF (reference sequence). This CDR3 region has 14 residues. CDR3 nucleotide sequence: TGTGCCACCAGCCCCCCCAGGATCCAAGAGACCCAGTACTTC. Translated: CATSPPRIQETQYF.

The gene calls are TRBV10-2 and TRBJ2-1; D is unclear. The length of the CDR3 is 11 residues. V lost 0 bases and J 9 bases, leaving 3 bases between the germline ends. Germline CDR1 is WSHSY and CDR2 is SAAADI. The CDR3 here is CASSESIEQFF. The CDR3, as DNA: TGCGCCAGCAGTGAGTCGATTGAGCAGTTCTTC.

This chain uses TRBV28 with TRBJ2-7, with 11 bases aligning to TRBD2. This CDR3 is built from 16 residues. The V segment lost 2 bases and the J segment 3 bases; nucleotides outside the gene matches: 6. Germline V gene lookup returns CDR1 MDHEN and CDR2 SYDVKM. This CDR3 is CASSLLPLAGDYEQYF. The CDR3 DNA sequence: TGTGCCAGCAGTTTACTCCCACTAGCGGGAGACTACGAGCAGTACTTC.

This chain uses TRBV7-3 with TRBJ2-1; the D is unclear. The V and J ends lost 5 bases and 10 bases respectively, with 15 bases between them. Germline V gene sequence: CDR1 SGHTA, CDR2 FQGTGA. The CDR3 contains 13 residues. The CDR3 protein is CASSTTGPREQFF. The CDR3 coding sequence is TGTGCCAGCAGCACCACGGGTCCTCGGGAGCAGTTCTTC.

The rearrangement uses TRBV7-2 and TRBJ2-3; possibly TRBD1 for D (5 bases). Trimming stripped 2 bases from V and 6 bases from J, with 18 bases between. Germline CDR1 reads SGHTA; CDR2 reads FQGNSA. This CDR3 region has 16 residues. CDR3: CASSLQGRLTPDTQYF. As DNA, the CDR3 is TGTGCCAGCAGCTTACAGGGCAGGCTAACACCCGATACGCAGTATTTT.

This clone was seen only a few times. The chain combines TRBV4-1 with TRBJ2-1; 8 positions agree with TRBD2. The CDR3 loop spans 18 amino acids. Germline assignment: CDR1 MGHRA and CDR2 YSYEKL. Trimming removed 0 bases from V and 0 bases from J; junction bases left unmatched: 7. CDR3 protein: CASSQDGLAGFSYNEQFF. CDR3 in DNA: TGCGCCAGCAGCCAAGATGGTTTAGCGGGATTCTCCTACAATGAGCAGTTCTTC.

This clone was seen a handful of times. V and J are TRBV4-3 and TRBJ1-1; 9 bases fit TRBD1. The CDR3 totals 15 residues. Trimming took 5 bases from V and 1 from J; bases not matched to a gene: 5. In germline, CDR1 is LGHNA, CDR2 YSLEER. The CDR3 DNA sequence: TGCGCCAGCAGCACCCGACAGGGGGAGAACACTGAAGCTTTCTTT. Translating it yields CASSTRQGENTEAFF.